This T cell receptor beta chain was identified during a study of T cell responses to AZD1222 COVID-19 vaccine. Across the study: Doses given second, at about 4 or about 12 weeks, were pooled. Study-wide findings and caveats: AZD1222 recipients seropositive at baseline numbered only six or seven. Donors, mostly white British, included more females; clonal diversity was possibly underestimated. CD4 TCRs associated with vaccination spanned spike, dominating at 160-218 and 743-854.

Measured with immunoSEQ multiplex PCR; TCRdb has only the in-frame clones, and not every one. Of some 120,000 clones listed, around 90% are singletons. Worth noting for this clone: Its antigen remains unknown.

V lost 2 bases and J lost 4, with 8 bases in between. The CDR3 runs 13 residues. CDR1 and CDR2 from the germline V gene are SGHNT and YENEEA. The J gene is TRBJ1-1, the V gene TRBV11-3; a weak D match, TRBD1 (5 bases). Sequencing used peripheral blood, obtained on day 0 of AZD1222 vaccination. This receptor was obtained from an adult in good health. The CDR3, as DNA: TGTGCCAGCAGCTTATCAGGGTTCACTGAAGCTTTCTTT. Translating gives CASSLSGFTEAFF.